These T cell receptor beta chains were read from a single sample in a study of cytomegalovirus exposure and HLA in healthy donors. Repertoires were generated with immunoSEQ multiplex PCR, while TCRdb's copy carries only in-frame clones and drops some. The sample shows around 200,000 clones, approximately 82% of them seen only once. The sample was PBMCs. Receptor source: a woman aged 45 to 65 in good health and CMV-seropositive. CDR3s include the opening cysteine and the closing phenylalanine or tryptophan. D genes are given only for firm matches. Clone size is shown for a subset of rows, as once, few, many or a class of expanded clone.

TRBJ2-2	TRBV7-3	TRBD2	once	CASSYGTRATGELFF	TGTGCCAGCAGCTACGGGACTAGAGCCACCGGGGAGCTGTTTTTT
TRBJ2-7	TRBV29-1	TRBD1	few	CSVGQGLLPTSDEQYF	TGCAGCGTCGGACAGGGATTGCTCCCCACCAGCGACGAGCAGTACTTC
TRBJ1-2	TRBV20-1	-	-	CSARGGGYTF	TGCAGTGCTCGGGGTGGTGGCTACACCTTC
TRBJ2-7	TRBV5-4	-	few	CASSFGSGGYEQYF	TGTGCCAGCAGCTTTGGATCCGGGGGCTACGAGCAGTACTTC
TRBJ1-2	TRBV18	TRBD1	-	CASSPLEGARSRYYGYTF	TGTGCCAGCTCACCACTTGAGGGGGCTCGATCCCGATACTATGGCTACACCTTC
TRBJ1-5	TRBV18	-	-	CASSPPGYRDGQPQHF	TGTGCCAGCTCACCACCGGGGTACAGGGACGGCCAGCCCCAGCATTTT
TRBJ2-7	TRBV7-9	TRBD1	-	CASSSGGTGKWIKSYEQYF	TGTGCCAGCAGCTCAGGGGGGACAGGTAAATGGATTAAAAGCTACGAGCAGTACTTC
TRBJ2-7	TRBV5-1	-	-	CASSSTLLTSTQEQYF	TGCGCCAGCAGCTCTACCCTTTTGACTAGTACCCAGGAGCAGTACTTC
TRBJ2-1	TRBV7-9	TRBD2	-	CASSFYRGGSNNEQFF	TGTGCCAGCAGCTTCTACCGGGGGGGCTCTAACAATGAGCAGTTCTTC
TRBJ2-7	TRBV7-2	-	-	CASSLIQAYEQYF	TGTGCCAGCAGCTTAATCCAGGCCTACGAGCAGTACTTC
TRBJ2-2	TRBV5-4	TRBD1	-	CASSLGGQGLTGELFF	TGTGCCAGCAGCCTTGGGGGACAGGGACTCACCGGGGAGCTGTTTTTT
TRBJ1-1	TRBV5-6	-	-	CASSLGARSTEAFF	TGTGCCAGCAGCTTGGGGGCCAGAAGCACTGAAGCTTTCTTT
TRBJ1-1	TRBV30	TRBD1	-	CAWSGGWTEAFF	TGTGCCTGGTCAGGGGGTTGGACTGAAGCTTTCTTT
TRBJ1-1	TRBV15	-	-	CATSREYGLAGTEAFF	TGTGCCACCAGCAGGGAATACGGACTGGCGGGCACTGAAGCTTTCTTT
TRBJ1-1	TRBV7-9	-	-	CASSLEGGGAEAFF	TGTGCCAGCAGCTTAGAGGGGGGAGGGGCTGAAGCTTTCTTT
TRBJ2-2	TRBV6-6	TRBD2	-	CASIRLALNTGELFF	TGTGCCAGCATTAGACTAGCGTTGAACACCGGGGAGCTGTTTTTT
TRBJ1-1	TRBV7-2	-	-	CASSLSAGASNEAFF	TGTGCCAGCAGCTTATCTGCAGGGGCCTCCAATGAAGCTTTCTTT
TRBJ1-4	TRBV14	-	-	CASRANSATNEKLFF	TGTGCCAGCAGAGCAAACAGTGCAACTAATGAAAAACTGTTTTTT
TRBJ2-3	TRBV6-5	TRBD2	-	CATNRGSGYADTQYF	TGTGCCACAAACCGGGGTAGCGGGTATGCAGATACGCAGTATTTT
TRBJ2-7	TRBV5-1	-	-	CASSSAYEQYF	TGCGCCAGCAGCTCAGCCTACGAGCAGTACTTC
TRBJ1-3	TRBV28	-	-	CASSFRSHQVYF	TGTGCCAGCAGTTTTCGGTCCCACCAGGTATATTTT
TRBJ1-1	TRBV5-1	-	-	CASSRLQGNTEAFF	TGCGCCAGCAGCAGGTTACAGGGGAACACTGAAGCTTTCTTT
TRBJ2-1	TRBV27	TRBD2	-	CASSLLAGEQFF	TGTGCCAGCAGTCTTCTAGCGGGGGAGCAGTTCTTC
TRBJ2-5	TRBV5-4	TRBD1	-	CASSLGPRTGSQETQYF	TGTGCCAGCAGCTTGGGACCGAGGACAGGATCACAAGAGACCCAGTACTTC
TRBJ2-1	TRBV5-1	TRBD2	-	CASGERGRYNEQFF	TGCGCCAGCGGGGAGCGGGGGCGGTACAATGAGCAGTTCTTC
TRBJ2-3	TRBV30	-	-	CAWSVSRSSTDTQYF	TGTGCCTGGAGTGTAAGCAGGTCTAGCACAGATACGCAGTATTTT
TRBJ1-4	TRBV28	TRBD1	-	CASSSETGFTTNEKLFF	TGTGCCAGCAGTTCCGAGACAGGGTTTACAACTAATGAAAAACTGTTTTTT
TRBJ1-5	TRBV30	TRBD1	-	CAWSGDRSNQPQHF	TGTGCCTGGAGTGGGGACAGGAGCAATCAGCCCCAGCATTTT
TRBJ1-4	TRBV5-1	-	-	CASSYDATNEKLFF	TGCGCCAGCAGCTATGATGCAACTAATGAAAAACTGTTTTTC
TRBJ2-1	TRBV7-2	TRBD1	-	CASSLDRGQVNEQFF	TGTGCCAGCAGCTTGGACAGGGGGCAGGTCAATGAGCAGTTCTTC
TRBJ1-1	TRBV7-8	TRBD1	-	CASSLGQGVAEAFF	TGTGCCAGCAGCTTAGGGCAGGGGGTCGCTGAAGCTTTCTTT
TRBJ2-1	TRBV2	-	-	CASSEMRVHEQFF	TGTGCCAGCAGTGAGATGAGGGTCCATGAGCAGTTCTTC
TRBJ1-5	TRBV9	-	once	CASSVGFGDQPQHF	TGTGCCAGCAGCGTAGGTTTCGGGGATCAGCCCCAGCATTTT
TRBJ1-6	TRBV6-1	TRBD1	once	CASSGRDRVGNSPLHF	TGTGCCAGCAGTGGCCGGGACAGGGTAGGGAATTCACCCCTCCACTTT
TRBJ1-2	TRBV6-1	-	once	CASNLGRDEEYGYTF	TGTGCCAGCAACCTCGGACGGGATGAAGAATATGGCTACACCTTC
TRBJ2-7	TRBV6-5	TRBD1	-	CASKKGADSYEQYF	TGTGCCAGCAAAAAGGGGGCGGACTCCTACGAGCAGTACTTC
TRBJ2-7	TRBV10-3	-	-	CAIRGTPAHEQYF	TGTGCCATCAGAGGGACTCCGGCCCACGAGCAGTACTTC
TRBJ1-1	TRBV18	-	-	CASSPGAGSQGEAFF	TGTGCCAGCTCACCAGGGGCCGGGTCCCAGGGTGAAGCTTTCTTT